Following are 15 T cell receptor beta chains from one sample sequenced in a study of blood T cell repertoires in COVID-19. The repertoire was sequenced with immunoSEQ multiplex PCR; TCRdb's copy has only in-frame clones and lacks some. The data contain about 270,000 clones, about 89% of them singletons. The sequenced sample was PBMCs or T cells enriched from blood (not recorded which). The receptors shown here come from a woman aged 18-35 years who had recovered from COVID-19.

The chain uses TRBV28 and TRBJ1-1, with 7 bases identical to TRBD1. V trimming: 5 bases; J trimming: 0 bases; junction bases outside the gene matches: 6. This CDR3 contains 15 residues. In germline, CDR1 is MDHEN, CDR2 SYDVKM. The CDR3 nucleotides are TGTGCCAGCAGTCCGGGACAGCCCATGAACACTGAAGCTTTCTTT. It codes for CASSPGQPMNTEAFF. The complete variable domain, with remaining parts taken from reference TRBV28 and TRBJ1-1, reads DVKVTQSSRYLVKRTGEKVFLECVQDMDHENMFWYRQDPGLGLRLIYFSYDVKMKEKGDIPEGYSVSREKKERFSLILESASTNQTSMYLCASSPGQPMNTEAFFGQGTRLTVV.

The chain is built from TRBV7-9 and TRBJ2-1, with TRBD2 matching 11 bases. The CDR3 extends over 17 amino acids. The germline gives CDR1 SEHNR, CDR2 FQNEAQ (reference sequence). Trimming cost V 3 bases and J 5 bases; bases outside gene matches: 9. The CDR3 sequence: CASSFWPTSGADNEQFF. The CDR3 DNA reads as TGTGCCAGCAGCTTTTGGCCGACTAGCGGGGCGGACAATGAGCAGTTCTTC. The full variable domain, in which reference TRBV7-9 and TRBJ2-1 provide the parts outside the CDR3, is DTGVSQNPRHKITKRGQNVTFRCDPISEHNRLYWYRQTLGQGPEFLTYFQNEAQLEKSRLLSDRFSAERPKGSFSTLEIQRTEQGDSAMYLCASSFWPTSGADNEQFFGPGTRLTVL.

The chain carries TRBV15 and TRBJ1-1; 7 positions agree with TRBD1. Looked up from germline, CDR1 is LNHNV and CDR2 is YYDKDF (reference sequence). The V and J ends lost 8 bases and 4 bases, in that order; junction bases with no gene match: 7. CDR3 size: 13 residues. In DNA form, the CDR3 reads TGTGCCACCTGGGACAGACTTTCCACTGAAGCTTTCTTT. Protein sequence: CATWDRLSTEAFF.

The CDR3 bases are TGTGCCAGCAGCTTGGTTAGTAACACTGAAGCTTTCTTT. Translation gives CASSLVSNTEAFF. The V and J genes are TRBV5-6 and TRBJ1-1; D remains unclear. V was shortened by 0 bases and J by 2 bases, with 5 bases between the two germline ends. The V gene's germline CDR1 is SGHDT and CDR2 YYEEEE. The CDR3 contains 13 residues.

This sequence joins TRBV4-2 and TRBJ2-5; TRBD2 aligns across 13 bases. Germline trimming cut 4 bases from V and 3 bases from J; bases unmatched to any gene: 5. The CDR3 sequence is 16 residues long. CDR1 is LGHNA, CDR2 YNFKEQ, per germline. The CDR3 is CASSPGLAGVEETQYF. The CDR3 DNA follows: TGTGCCAGCAGCCCTGGACTAGCGGGAGTAGAAGAGACCCAGTACTTC.

This clone was detected once. Other DNA sequences in the sample encode the same CDR3. The chain couples TRBV11-3 to TRBJ2-1, with 8 bases matching TRBD2. The CDR3 covers 13 residues. With V trimmed by 5 bases and J by 6 bases, 3 bases remained unmatched. Germline CDR1 SGHNT, CDR2 YENEEA. The CDR3 spells CASSPGLANEQFF. CDR3 in DNA: TGTGCCAGCAGCCCCGGACTAGCCAATGAGCAGTTCTTC.

The gene calls are TRBV7-8 and TRBJ2-7; 8 nucleotides align to TRBD2. The CDR3 runs to 14 residues. Per the germline V gene, CDR1 is SGHVS and CDR2 is FQNEAQ. V shed 4 bases and J 4 bases; nucleotides not matched to a gene: 6. CDR3 coding DNA: TGTGCCAGCAGCTCCACTAGCGGAGTTTACGAGCAGTACTTC. It specifies CASSSTSGVYEQYF.

V gene TRBV25-1 combines with J gene TRBJ2-3, with 9 bases aligning to TRBD1. Germline trimming cut 1 base from V and 5 bases from J; bases unmatched to any gene: 7. The CDR3 extends over 16 amino acids. Germline V gene lookup returns CDR1 MGHDK and CDR2 SYGVNS. The CDR3 reads CASSEWSGQGRDTQYF. The CDR3 nucleotides read TGTGCCAGCAGTGAATGGTCGGGACAGGGCAGAGATACGCAGTATTTT.

V is TRBV10-3 and J is TRBJ2-2, with TRBD2 matching 8 bases. Unmatched junction bases numbered 7, after V lost 0 bases and J lost 4 bases. CDR1 is ENHRY and CDR2 is SYGVKD in the germline V gene. The CDR3 spans 17 residues. CDR3 protein: CAISESIPSGSTGELFF. Here the CDR3 DNA reads TGTGCCATCAGTGAGTCGATACCGAGCGGGAGCACCGGGGAGCTGTTTTTT.

The V and J genes are TRBV24-1 and TRBJ1-5; D ambiguous. This CDR3 comprises 14 residues. The ends were cut back, 7 bases at V and 1 base at J, with 10 bases in the middle. Germline V gene lookup returns CDR1 KGHDR and CDR2 SFDVKD. CDR3 DNA: TGTGCCACCAGCCAGGCGGGGAGCAATCAGCCCCAGCATTTT. This gives the protein CATSQAGSNQPQHF.

This chain joins TRBV28 and TRBJ2-7, with D perhaps TRBD2 (5 bases). Per the germline V gene, CDR1 is MDHEN and CDR2 is SYDVKM. There are 12 residues in the CDR3. Trimming removed 8 bases from V and 0 bases from J, with 8 bases in between. The CDR3 loop is CASRESSYEQYF. In DNA, the CDR3 is TGTGCCAGCCGGGAAAGCTCCTACGAGCAGTACTTC.

J is TRBJ2-5 and V is TRBV7-9, with D tentatively TRBD1 (5 bases). This CDR3 comprises 12 residues. Trimming cost V 7 bases and J 3 bases, with 9 bases left between them. Germline loops: CDR1 SEHNR, CDR2 FQNEAQ (reference sequence). The CDR3 DNA reads as TGTGCCAGCACGATAGGGGAAGAGACCCAGTACTTC. Translating it yields CASTIGEETQYF.

The rearrangement joins TRBV2 to TRBJ2-7, with 12 bases fitting TRBD1. Germline CDR1 is SNHLY and CDR2 is FYNNEI. The V and J ends lost 7 bases and 7 bases, in that order; junction bases with no gene match: 8. The CDR3 is 14 residues long. CDR3 in amino acids: CASIGDRGPGEQYF. The CDR3 DNA reads as TGTGCCAGCATTGGGGACAGGGGGCCAGGGGAGCAGTACTTC.

CDR3 amino acids: CASSIDRRTGSHNTEAFF. The CDR3 DNA follows: TGTGCCAGTAGTATAGATCGAAGGACAGGGTCCCATAACACTGAAGCTTTCTTT. The chain is built from TRBV19 and TRBJ1-1, with TRBD1 matching over 8 bases. Germline V CDR1 and CDR2: LNHDA, SQIVND (reference sequence). The CDR3 spans 18 residues. V lost 0 bases and J lost 2; bases outside the gene matches: 11.

The J gene is TRBJ1-6, the V gene TRBV3-1 (or the pseudogene TRBV3-2); 8 bases fit TRBD1. CDR3 length: 14 residues. Germline loops: CDR1 LGHDT, CDR2 YNNKEL (reference sequence). With V trimmed by 6 bases and J by 5 bases, 3 bases remained unmatched. In DNA, the CDR3 is TGTGCCAGCAGACAGACAGGGGATAATTCACCCCTCCACTTT. Its protein is CASRQTGDNSPLHF.